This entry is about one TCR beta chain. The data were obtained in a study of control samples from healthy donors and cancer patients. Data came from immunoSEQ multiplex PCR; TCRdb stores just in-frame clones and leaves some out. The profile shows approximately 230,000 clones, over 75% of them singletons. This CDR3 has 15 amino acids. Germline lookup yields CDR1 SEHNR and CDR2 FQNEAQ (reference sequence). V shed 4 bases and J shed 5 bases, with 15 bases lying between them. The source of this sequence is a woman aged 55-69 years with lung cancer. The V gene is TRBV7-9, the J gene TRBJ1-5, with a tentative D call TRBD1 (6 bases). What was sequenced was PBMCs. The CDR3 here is CASSSTRGGDQPQHF. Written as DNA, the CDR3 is TGTGCCAGCAGCTCAACCAGGGGAGGGGATCAGCCCCAGCATTTT.